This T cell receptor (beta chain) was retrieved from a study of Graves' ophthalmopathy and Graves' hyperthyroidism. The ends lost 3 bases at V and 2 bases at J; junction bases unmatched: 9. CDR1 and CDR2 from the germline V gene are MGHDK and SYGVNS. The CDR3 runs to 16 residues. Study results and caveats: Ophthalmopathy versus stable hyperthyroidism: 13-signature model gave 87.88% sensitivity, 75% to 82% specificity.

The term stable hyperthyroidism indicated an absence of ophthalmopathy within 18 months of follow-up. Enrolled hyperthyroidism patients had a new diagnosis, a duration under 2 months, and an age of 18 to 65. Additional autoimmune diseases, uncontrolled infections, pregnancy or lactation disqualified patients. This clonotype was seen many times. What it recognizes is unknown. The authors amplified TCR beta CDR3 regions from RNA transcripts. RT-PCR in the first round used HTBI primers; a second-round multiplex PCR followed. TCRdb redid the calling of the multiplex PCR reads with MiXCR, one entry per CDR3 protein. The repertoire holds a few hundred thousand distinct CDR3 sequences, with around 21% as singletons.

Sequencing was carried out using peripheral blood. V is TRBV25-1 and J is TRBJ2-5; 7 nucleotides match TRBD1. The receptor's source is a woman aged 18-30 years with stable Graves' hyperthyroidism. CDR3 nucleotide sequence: TGTGCCAGCAGTGAGCGACAGGGCCCACTTCAAGAGACCCAGTACTTC. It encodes CASSERQGPLQETQYF.